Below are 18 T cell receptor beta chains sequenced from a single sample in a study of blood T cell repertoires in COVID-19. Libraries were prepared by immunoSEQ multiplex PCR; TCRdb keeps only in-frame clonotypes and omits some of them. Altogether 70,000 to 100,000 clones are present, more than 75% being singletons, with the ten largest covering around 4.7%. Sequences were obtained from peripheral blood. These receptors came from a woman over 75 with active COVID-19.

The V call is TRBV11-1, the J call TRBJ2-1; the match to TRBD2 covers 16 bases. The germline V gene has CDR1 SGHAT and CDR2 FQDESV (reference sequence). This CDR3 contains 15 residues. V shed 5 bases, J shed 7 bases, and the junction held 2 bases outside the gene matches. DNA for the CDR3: TGTGCCAGCAGCCAGGGACTAGCGGGGGGGAATGAGCAGTTCTTC. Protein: CASSQGLAGGNEQFF.

CDR3 amino acids: CASSRPGQRFGEQYF. The CDR3 nucleotides read TGTGCCAGCAGCCGCCCGGGACAGCGTTTTGGAGAGCAGTACTTC. The V call is TRBV11-1, the J call TRBJ2-7, with 7 bases fitting TRBD1. Germline CDR1 is SGHAT and CDR2 is FQDESV (reference sequence). The CDR3 sequence is 15 residues long. The J segment lost 7 bases and the V segment lost 5 bases, leaving 14 bases of the junction unmatched. Variable domain in full (rest from reference TRBV11-1 and TRBJ2-7): EAEVAQSPRYKITEKSQAVAFWCDPISGHATLYWYRQILGQGPELLVQFQDESVVDDSQLPKDRFSAERLKGVDSTLKIQPAELGDSAMYLCASSRPGQRFGEQYFGPGTRLTVT.

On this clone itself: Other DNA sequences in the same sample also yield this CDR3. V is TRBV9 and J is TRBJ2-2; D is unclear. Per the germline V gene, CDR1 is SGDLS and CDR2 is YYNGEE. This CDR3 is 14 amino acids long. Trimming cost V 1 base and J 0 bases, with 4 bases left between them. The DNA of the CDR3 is TGTGCCAGCAGCGTAACTTCGAACACCGGGGAGCTGTTTTTT. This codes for CASSVTSNTGELFF.

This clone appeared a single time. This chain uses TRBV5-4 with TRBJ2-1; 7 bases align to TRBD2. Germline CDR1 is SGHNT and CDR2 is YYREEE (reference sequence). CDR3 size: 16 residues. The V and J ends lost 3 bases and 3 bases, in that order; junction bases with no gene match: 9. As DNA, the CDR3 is TGTGCCAGCAGCTCCCCCCGGCGGGAGCTCTACAATGAGCAGTTCTTC. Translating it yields CASSSPRRELYNEQFF.

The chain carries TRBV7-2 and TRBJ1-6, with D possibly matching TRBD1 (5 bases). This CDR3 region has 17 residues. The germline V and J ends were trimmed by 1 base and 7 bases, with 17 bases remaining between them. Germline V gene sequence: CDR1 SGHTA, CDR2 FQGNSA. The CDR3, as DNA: TGTGCCAGCAGCTTAGAAGCGGGGCCCGGGCGGAATTCACCCCTCCACTTT. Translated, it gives CASSLEAGPGRNSPLHF. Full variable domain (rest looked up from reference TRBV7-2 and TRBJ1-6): GAGVSQSPSNKVTEKGKDVELRCDPISGHTALYWYRQSLGQGLEFLIYFQGNSAPDKSGLPSDRFSAERTGGSVSTLTIQRTQQEDSAVYLCASSLEAGPGRNSPLHFGNGTRLTVT.

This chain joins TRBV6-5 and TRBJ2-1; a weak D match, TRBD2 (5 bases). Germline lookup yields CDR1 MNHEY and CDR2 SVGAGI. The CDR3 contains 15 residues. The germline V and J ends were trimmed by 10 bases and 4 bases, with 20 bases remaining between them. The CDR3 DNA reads TGTGCCACAACCATATTGCGCCGGGGTTACAATGAGCAGTTCTTC. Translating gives CATTILRRGYNEQFF.

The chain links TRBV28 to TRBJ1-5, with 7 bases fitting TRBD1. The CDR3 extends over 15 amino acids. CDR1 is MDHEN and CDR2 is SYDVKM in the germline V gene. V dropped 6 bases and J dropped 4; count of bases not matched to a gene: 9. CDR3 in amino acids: CASSLLDRNNQPQHF. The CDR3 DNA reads TGTGCCAGCAGCCTACTGGACAGGAATAATCAGCCCCAGCATTTT.

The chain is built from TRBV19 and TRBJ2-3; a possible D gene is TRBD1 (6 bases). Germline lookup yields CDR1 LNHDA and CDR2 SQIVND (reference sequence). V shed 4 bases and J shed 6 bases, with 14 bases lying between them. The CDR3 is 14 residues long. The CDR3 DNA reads TGTGCCAGTAGTAATGGGGGCGCAAGGGATACGCAGTATTTT. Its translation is CASSNGGARDTQYF.

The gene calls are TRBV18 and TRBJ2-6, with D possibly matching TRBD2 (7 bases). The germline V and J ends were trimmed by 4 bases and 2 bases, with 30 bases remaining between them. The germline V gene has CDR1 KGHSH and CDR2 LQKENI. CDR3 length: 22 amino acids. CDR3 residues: CASSLPGGPGGTPHAGANVLTF. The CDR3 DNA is TGTGCCAGCTCACTGCCCGGGGGGCCAGGCGGCACACCCCATGCTGGGGCCAACGTCCTGACTTTC.

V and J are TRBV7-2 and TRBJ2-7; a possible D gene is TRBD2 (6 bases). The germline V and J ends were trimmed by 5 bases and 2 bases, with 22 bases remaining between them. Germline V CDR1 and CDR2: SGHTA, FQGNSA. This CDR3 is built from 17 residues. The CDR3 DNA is TGTGCCAGCAGCCCCTTTGGGGGGAGGAACCCCCCCTACGAGCAGTACTTC. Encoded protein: CASSPFGGRNPPYEQYF.

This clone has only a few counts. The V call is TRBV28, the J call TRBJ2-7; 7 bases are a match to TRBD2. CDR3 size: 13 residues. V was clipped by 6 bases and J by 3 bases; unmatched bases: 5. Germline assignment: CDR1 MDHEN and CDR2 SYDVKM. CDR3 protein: CASSSTSHYEQYF. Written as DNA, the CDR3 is TGTGCCAGCAGCTCGACTAGCCACTACGAGCAGTACTTC.

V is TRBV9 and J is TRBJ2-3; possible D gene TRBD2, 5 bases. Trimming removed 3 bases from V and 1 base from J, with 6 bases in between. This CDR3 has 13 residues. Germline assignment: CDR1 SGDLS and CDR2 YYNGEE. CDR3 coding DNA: TGTGCCAGCAGCGCAGCGGGCACAGATACGCAGTATTTT. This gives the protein CASSAAGTDTQYF.

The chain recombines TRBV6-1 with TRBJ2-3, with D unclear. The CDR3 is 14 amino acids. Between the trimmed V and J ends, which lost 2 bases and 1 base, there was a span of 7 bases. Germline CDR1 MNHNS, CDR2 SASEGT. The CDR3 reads CASSESPGTDTQYF. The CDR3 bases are TGTGCCAGCAGTGAATCGCCAGGCACAGATACGCAGTATTTT.

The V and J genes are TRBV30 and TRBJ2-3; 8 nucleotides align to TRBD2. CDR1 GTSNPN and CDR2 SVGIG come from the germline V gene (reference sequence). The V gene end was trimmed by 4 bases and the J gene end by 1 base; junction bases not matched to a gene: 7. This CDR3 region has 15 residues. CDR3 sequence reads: CAWNRLAGRTDTQYF. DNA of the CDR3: TGTGCCTGGAATCGTCTAGCGGGCCGCACAGATACGCAGTATTTT.

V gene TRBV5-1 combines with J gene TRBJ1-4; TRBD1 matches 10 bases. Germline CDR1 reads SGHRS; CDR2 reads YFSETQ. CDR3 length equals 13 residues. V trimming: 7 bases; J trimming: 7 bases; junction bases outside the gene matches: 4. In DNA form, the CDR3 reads TGCGCCAGCGGGGACAGGGGCGGTGAAAAACTGTTTTTT. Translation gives CASGDRGGEKLFF.

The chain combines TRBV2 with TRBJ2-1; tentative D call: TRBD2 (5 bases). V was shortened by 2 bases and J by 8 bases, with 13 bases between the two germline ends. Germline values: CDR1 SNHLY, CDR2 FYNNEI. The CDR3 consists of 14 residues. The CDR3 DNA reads TGTGCCAGCAGTGAATTTCGGGGAAGCGATGAGCAGTTCTTC. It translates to CASSEFRGSDEQFF.

The CDR3 region has the DNA TGCGCCAGCAGCCAAGGGGCCAATAGCGGGAGCCTAGCATACGAGCAGTACTTC. This encodes CASSQGANSGSLAYEQYF. The genes are TRBV4-3 and TRBJ2-7, with 9 positions matching TRBD2. CDR1 LGHNA and CDR2 YSLEER come from the germline V gene. The CDR3 covers 18 residues. V was pared by 1 base and J by 4 bases, with 14 bases of the junction left unmatched.

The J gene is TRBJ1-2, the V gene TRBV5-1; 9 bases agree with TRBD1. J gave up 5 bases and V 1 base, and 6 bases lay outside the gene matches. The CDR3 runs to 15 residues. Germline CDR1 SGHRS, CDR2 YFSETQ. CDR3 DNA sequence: TGCGCCAGCAGCTTGAGGGGACAGGGCTCGTATGGCTACACCTTC. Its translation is CASSLRGQGSYGYTF.